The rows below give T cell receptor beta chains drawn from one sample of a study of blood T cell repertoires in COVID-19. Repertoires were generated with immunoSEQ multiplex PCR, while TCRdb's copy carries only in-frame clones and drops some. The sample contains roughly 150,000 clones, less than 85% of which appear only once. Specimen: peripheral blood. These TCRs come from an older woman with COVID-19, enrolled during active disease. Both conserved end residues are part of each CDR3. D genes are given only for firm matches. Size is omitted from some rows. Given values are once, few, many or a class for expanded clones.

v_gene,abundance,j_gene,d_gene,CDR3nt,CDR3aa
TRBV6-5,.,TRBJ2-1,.,TGTGCCAGCAAACGGAATCCAGAGGCTAATGAGCAGTTCTTC,CASKRNPEANEQFF
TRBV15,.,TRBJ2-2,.,TGTGCCACCAGCAGTGAAAGCGGTCGTGGCGGGGAGCTGTTTTTT,CATSSESGRGGELFF
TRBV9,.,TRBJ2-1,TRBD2,TGTGCCAGCAGCGCAGTAGCCGGGACTACCAATGAGCAGTTCTTC,CASSAVAGTTNEQFF
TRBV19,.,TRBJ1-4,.,TGTGCCAGTAGCTCCACGGGGGTTGAAAAACTGTTTTTT,CASSSTGVEKLFF
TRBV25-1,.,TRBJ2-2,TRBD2,TGTGCCAGCAGCCAGACTAGCCCAAACACCGGGGAGCTGTTTTTT,CASSQTSPNTGELFF
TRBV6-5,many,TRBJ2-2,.,TGTGCCAGCAGCTTTAGTTCGAACACCGGGGAGCTGTTTTTT,CASSFSSNTGELFF
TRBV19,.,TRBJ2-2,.,TGTGCCAGTAGCCAATACAAGCGGGTTAACACCGGGGAGCTGTTTTTT,CASSQYKRVNTGELFF
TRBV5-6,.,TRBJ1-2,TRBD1,TGTGCCAGCAGCCAATGGGTTGCGGGACAGGTCTATGGCTACACCTTC,CASSQWVAGQVYGYTF
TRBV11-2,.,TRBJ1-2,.,TGTGCCAGCAGCCTAGAGGGCTTCTATGGCTACACCTTC,CASSLEGFYGYTF
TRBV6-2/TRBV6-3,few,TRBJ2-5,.,TGTGCCAGCAGTTACTTTACAGAGATGGAGACCCAGTACTTC,CASSYFTEMETQYF
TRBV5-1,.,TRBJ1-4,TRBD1,TGCGCCAGCAGCCCGGGCGGGACAGATGAAAAACTGTTTTTT,CASSPGGTDEKLFF
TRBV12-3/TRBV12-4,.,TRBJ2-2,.,TGTGCCAGCAGCCGACCTAGCGGGGAGCTGTTTTTT,CASSRPSGELFF
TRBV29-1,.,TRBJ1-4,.,TGCAGCGTAGGCGGGAAAAGGGGGGGTGATGAAAAACTGTTTTTT,CSVGGKRGGDEKLFF
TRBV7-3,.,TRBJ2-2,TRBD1,TGTGCCAGCAGCTTAAACAGGGGGCACACCGGGGAGCTGTTTTTT,CASSLNRGHTGELFF
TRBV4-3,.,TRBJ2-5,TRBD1,TGCGCCAGCAGCCAAGGGACAGGGGGTCTGGAGACCCAGTACTTC,CASSQGTGGLETQYF
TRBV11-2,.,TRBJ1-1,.,TGTGCCAGCAGCTTAGCTGGAGGGTCCACTGAAGCTTTCTTT,CASSLAGGSTEAFF
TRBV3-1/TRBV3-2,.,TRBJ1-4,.,TGTGCCAGCAGCCAAGTATCAGGGGCAGCTAATGAAAAACTGTTTTTT,CASSQVSGAANEKLFF
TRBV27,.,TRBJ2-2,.,TGTGCCAGCAGCCCTAGGACCGGGATCGGGGAGCTGTTTTTT,CASSPRTGIGELFF
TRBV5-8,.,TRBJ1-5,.,TGTGCCAGCAGCTCCGGAAGGACAGATAATCAGCCCCAGCATTTT,CASSSGRTDNQPQHF
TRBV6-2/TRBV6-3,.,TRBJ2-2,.,TGTGCCAGCAGTTACTTACAGGGACCCCTGGGTACCGGGGAGCTGTTTTTT,CASSYLQGPLGTGELFF
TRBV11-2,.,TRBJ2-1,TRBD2,TGTGCCAGCAGCTTTACTAGCGGGAGCCCGGGTGGTGAGCAGTTCTTC,CASSFTSGSPGGEQFF
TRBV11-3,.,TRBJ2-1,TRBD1,TGTGCCAGCAGCTTCTTAGGACAGGCCGATGAGCAGTTCTTC,CASSFLGQADEQFF
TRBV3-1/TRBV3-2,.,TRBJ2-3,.,TGTGCCAGCAGCCAGGCTCCGTCCTATACGCAGTATTTT,CASSQAPSYTQYF
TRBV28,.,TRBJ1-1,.,TGTGCCAGCAGTTTCAAGGGACTTCTCGCTGAAGCTTTCTTT,CASSFKGLLAEAFF
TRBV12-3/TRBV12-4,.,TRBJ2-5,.,TGTGCCAGCAGTTTTACCGAGGAGACCCAGTACTTC,CASSFTEETQYF
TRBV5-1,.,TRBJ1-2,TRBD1,TGCGCCAGCAGTTATGCCGGGACAGGCGAATATGGCTACACCTTC,CASSYAGTGEYGYTF
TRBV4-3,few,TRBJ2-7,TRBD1,TGCGCCAGCAGTGTGGACAGGGGAGACGAGCAGTACTTC,CASSVDRGDEQYF
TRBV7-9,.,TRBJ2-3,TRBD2,TGTGCCAGCAGCTCCTCACTTGCGGGGGTGGGTACAGATACGCAGTATTTT,CASSSSLAGVGTDTQYF
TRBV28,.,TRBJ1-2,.,TGTGCCAGCAGTTTTCCAGGGGCGGATGGCTACACCTTC,CASSFPGADGYTF
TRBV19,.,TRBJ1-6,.,TGTGCCAGTAGTATAGATCAGTATGTGAATTCACCCCTCCACTTT,CASSIDQYVNSPLHF
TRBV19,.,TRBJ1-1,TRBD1,TGTGCCAGTACTAAGCCAAACTGGGACAGGGCGCGGAGCACTGAAGCTTTCTTT,CASTKPNWDRARSTEAFF
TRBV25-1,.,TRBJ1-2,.,TGTGCCAGCAGTGTAAGAGAACTGGGCGGCTACACCTTC,CASSVRELGGYTF
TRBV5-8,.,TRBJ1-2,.,TGTGCCAGCAGCCGCCCGGGACTGACGACTCTCCGGGGCTACACCTTC,CASSRPGLTTLRGYTF
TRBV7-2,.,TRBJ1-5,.,TGTGCCAGCAGCTTCGGCGGCCAAGTCCATCAGCCCCAGCATTTT,CASSFGGQVHQPQHF
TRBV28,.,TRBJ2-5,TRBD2,TGTGCCAGCAGTACCCTAGCGGGAACAGAGACCCAGTACTTC,CASSTLAGTETQYF
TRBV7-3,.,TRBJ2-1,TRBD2,TGTGCCAGCAGTTTGGGGGCTAGCGGGAGGCTCTACAATGAGCAGTTCTTC,CASSLGASGRLYNEQFF
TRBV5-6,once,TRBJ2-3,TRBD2,TGTGCCAGCAGCTTGAGCGGGAGGATGAGCACAGATACGCAGTATTTT,CASSLSGRMSTDTQYF
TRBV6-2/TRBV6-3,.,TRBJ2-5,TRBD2,TGTGCCAGCAGTTACCCCACCGGAGCGGGGGGGGTCCAAGAGACCCAGTACTTC,CASSYPTGAGGVQETQYF
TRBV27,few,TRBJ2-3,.,TGTGCCAGCAGTTTAAACAGGTTCACAGATACGCAGTATTTT,CASSLNRFTDTQYF
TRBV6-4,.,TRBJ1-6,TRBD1,TGTGCCAGCAGGGTGGGGGCCGGACAGGTGTCTAATTCACCCCTCCACTTT,CASRVGAGQVSNSPLHF
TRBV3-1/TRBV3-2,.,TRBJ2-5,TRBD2,TGTGCCAGCAGCCAAGGGCTAGCGGGAGCCGCAGAGACCCAGTACTTC,CASSQGLAGAAETQYF
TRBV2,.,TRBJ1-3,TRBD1,TGTGCCAGCAGTGAATCGTCGACAGGGGGAAACACCATATATTTT,CASSESSTGGNTIYF
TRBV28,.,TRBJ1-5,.,TGTGCCAGCAGTCAGGGTGGGAATCAGCCCCAGCATTTT,CASSQGGNQPQHF
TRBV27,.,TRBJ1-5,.,TGTGCCAGCAGTCCTAATGTCGGGGGGCTCAATCAGCCCCAGCATTTT,CASSPNVGGLNQPQHF
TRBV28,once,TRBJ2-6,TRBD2,TGTGCCAGCAGAGGTAGCGGGGGCTCTGGGGCCAACGTCCTGACTTTC,CASRGSGGSGANVLTF